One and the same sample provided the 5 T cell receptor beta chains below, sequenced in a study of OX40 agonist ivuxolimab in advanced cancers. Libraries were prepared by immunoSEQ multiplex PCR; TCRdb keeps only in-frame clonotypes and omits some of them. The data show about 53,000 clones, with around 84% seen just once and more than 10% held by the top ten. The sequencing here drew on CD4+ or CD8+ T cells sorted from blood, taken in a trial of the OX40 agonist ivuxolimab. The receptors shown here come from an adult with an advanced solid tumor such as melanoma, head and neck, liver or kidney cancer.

The CDR3 region has the DNA TGTGCCACCTCAGGGGGCGGGTATGGCTACACCTTC. Translated, it gives CATSGGGYGYTF. The chain employs TRBV15 and TRBJ1-2, with 8 bases fitting TRBD1. There are 12 residues in the CDR3. CDR1 is LNHNV, CDR2 YYDKDF, per germline (reference sequence). The trim removed 8 bases at V and 5 bases at J, leaving 4 bases unmatched.

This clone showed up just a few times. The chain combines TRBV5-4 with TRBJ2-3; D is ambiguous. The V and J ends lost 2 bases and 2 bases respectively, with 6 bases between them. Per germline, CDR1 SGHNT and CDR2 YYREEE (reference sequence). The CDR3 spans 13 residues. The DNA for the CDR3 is TGTGCCAGCAGCTTCCCTTCCACAGATACGCAGTATTTT. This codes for CASSFPSTDTQYF.

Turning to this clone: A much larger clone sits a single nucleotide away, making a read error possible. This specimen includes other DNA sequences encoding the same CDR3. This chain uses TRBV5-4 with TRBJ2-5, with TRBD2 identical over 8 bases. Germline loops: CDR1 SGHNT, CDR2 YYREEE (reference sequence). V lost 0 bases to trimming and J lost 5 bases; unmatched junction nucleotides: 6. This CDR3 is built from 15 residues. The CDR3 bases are TGTGCCAGCAGCTTGGCCGGACTAGCAGTGGAGACCCAGTACTTC. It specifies CASSLAGLAVETQYF.

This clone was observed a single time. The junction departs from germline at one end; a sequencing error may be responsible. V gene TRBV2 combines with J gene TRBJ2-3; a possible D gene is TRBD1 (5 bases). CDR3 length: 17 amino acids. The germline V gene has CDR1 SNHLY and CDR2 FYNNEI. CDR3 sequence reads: CASREDPREGDTDTQYF. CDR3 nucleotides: TGTGCCAGCAGAGAAGATCCCAGGGAAGGCGACACAGATACGCAGTATTTT.

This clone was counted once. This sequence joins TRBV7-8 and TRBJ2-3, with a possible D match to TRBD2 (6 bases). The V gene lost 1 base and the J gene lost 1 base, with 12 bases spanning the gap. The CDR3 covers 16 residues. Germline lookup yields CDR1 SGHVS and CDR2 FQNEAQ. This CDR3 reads CASSLGLASGTDTQYF. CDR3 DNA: TGTGCCAGCAGCTTAGGTTTAGCTAGCGGCACAGATACGCAGTATTTT.